Detailed here is one T cell receptor (beta chain). The antigen remains undetermined. The J segment lost 7 bases and the V segment lost 2 bases, leaving 6 bases of the junction unmatched. Germline values: CDR1 SEHNR, CDR2 FQNEAQ (reference sequence). The CDR3 is 15 amino acids. This entry belongs to a study of T cell responses to AZD1222 COVID-19 vaccine. Notes on the study in general: CD4 TCRs associated with vaccination spanned spike, dominating at 160-218 and 743-854. The donors showed a predominance of white British ancestry and of females, with possible underestimation of clonal diversity. Nearly half of spike-specific TCRs reportedly go after variant regions that carry no mutations. With two AZD1222 doses given, Spike-specific TCR breadth and depth both rose.

Clones were read by immunoSEQ multiplex PCR, and TCRdb kept only the in-frame ones, dropping some. The sample has approximately 180,000 clones, 88% seen once; the top ten hold approximately 7.7%. This rearrangement joins TRBV7-9 to TRBJ2-1, with 9 bases fitting TRBD1. The input for sequencing was peripheral blood, taken on day 0 of AZD1222 vaccination. The source is an adult in good health. In DNA, the CDR3 is TGTGCCAGCAGCTTAATACAGGGGGCGCCGAATGAGCAGTTCTTC. Protein product: CASSLIQGAPNEQFF.